The 14 T cell receptor beta chains below were found in one sample sequenced in a study of CD8 T cells in ankylosing spondylitis. TCRdb analysed the 5' RACE reads with MiXCR anew, one entry per CDR3 protein. The sample lists under 300,000 distinct CDR3 sequences; less than 10% were seen once. Sequenced input: blood, either unsorted or a sorted T cell fraction (not recorded which). The source is a male donor with ankylosing spondylitis or in good health (not recorded which).

This clonotype has only a few counts. This chain links TRBV4-1 with TRBJ2-4; 9 nucleotides align to TRBD2. The CDR3 loop spans 21 amino acids. The germline CDR1 and CDR2 sequences are MGHRA and YSYEKL. V shed 0 bases and J 7 bases; nucleotides not matched to a gene: 22. DNA of the CDR3: TGCGCCAGCAGCCAAGATCCGGTCCCGGTAGCGGGAGAGGGAGGTAGGAACATTCAGTACTTC. Protein product: CASSQDPVPVAGEGGRNIQYF.

This clonotype has a count of ten or more. The chain is built from TRBV12-3 or TRBV12-4 and TRBJ2-3; D is unclear. Trimming took off 2 bases at V and 4 bases at J, with 10 bases between the two ends. This CDR3 is 14 amino acids long. CDR3 protein: CASSLRAGPDTQYF. The CDR3 DNA is TGTGCCAGCAGTTTAAGGGCTGGCCCAGATACGCAGTATTTT.

This clonotype was observed many times. The V gene is TRBV5-1, the J gene TRBJ2-2, with TRBD1 matching 8 bases. The CDR3 runs to 14 residues. The V segment lost 4 bases and the J segment 6 bases; nucleotides outside the gene matches: 5. CDR1 is SGHRS, CDR2 YFSETQ, per germline. The CDR3 DNA is TGCGCCAGCAGCGATTACAGGGGGGCCGGGGAGCTGTTTTTT. Its translation: CASSDYRGAGELFF.

The table lists this clonotype with many counts. The rearrangement links TRBV12-3 or TRBV12-4 to TRBJ2-3; 10 nucleotides line up with TRBD2. The CDR3 contains 14 residues. Losses at the gene ends were 4 bases for V and 6 bases for J; bases not matched to a gene: 4. In DNA, the CDR3 is TGTGCCAGCAGTTGGCTAGCGGGAGCGGATACGCAGTATTTT. Translating it yields CASSWLAGADTQYF.

This clonotype turned up a few times. The chain is built from TRBV9 and TRBJ2-7; D could derive from TRBD1 or TRBD2 (5 bases each). The CDR3 spans 14 residues. CDR1 is SGDLS, CDR2 YYNGEE, per germline. Trimming shortened V by 5 bases and J by 2 bases, and 14 bases separated the two germline ends. As DNA, the CDR3 is TGTGCCAGCAGTTCCCTGGGGGATACCTACGAGCAGTACTTC. Translation: CASSSLGDTYEQYF.

This clonotype was seen repeatedly, ten times or more. The chain combines TRBV12-3 or TRBV12-4 with TRBJ1-3; 9 bases align to TRBD1. The junction had 12 bases not matched to a gene; V was cut back by 10 bases and J by 8 bases. The CDR3 has 14 residues. The CDR3 DNA sequence: TGTGCCACCGATGGGGACAGGGAGGCTGACACCATATATTTT. It encodes CATDGDREADTIYF.

This clonotype was counted many times. J is TRBJ2-5 and V is TRBV7-6; D gene unclear. Germline CDR1 SGHVS, CDR2 FNYEAQ. With 5 bases removed from V and 5 bases from J, the gap between germline ends came to 21 bases. CDR3 length equals 16 residues. DNA for the CDR3: TGTGCCAGCAGCCGAATAGGAACGGATTTGGGGGAGACCCAGTACTTC. It codes for CASSRIGTDLGETQYF.

In its sample, this clonotype was seen many times. V usage is TRBV29-1 and J usage is TRBJ1-1; TRBD1 aligns across 8 bases. Per germline, CDR1 SQVTM and CDR2 ANQGSEA. CDR3 size: 14 residues. The V gene end was trimmed by 8 bases and the J gene end by 5 bases; junction bases not matched to a gene: 13. The CDR3 region is CSIQATGGRTEAFF. CDR3 coding DNA: TGCAGCATCCAAGCTACAGGGGGACGGACTGAAGCTTTCTTT.

This clonotype was detected ten times or more. The chain joins TRBV7-2 to TRBJ2-1; 10 bases map to TRBD1. From germline, CDR1 is SGHTA and CDR2 FQGNSA. The CDR3 has 14 residues. J was trimmed by 5 bases and V by 6 bases; bases with no gene match: 4. CDR3: CASRGDRGNNEQFF. The DNA for the CDR3 is TGTGCCAGCAGAGGGGACAGGGGAAACAATGAGCAGTTCTTC. Drawing the rest from reference TRBV7-2 and TRBJ2-1, the complete variable domain is GAGVSQSPSNKVTEKGKDVELRCDPISGHTALYWYRQSLGQGLEFLIYFQGNSAPDKSGLPSDRFSAERTGGSVSTLTIQRTQQEDSAVYLCASRGDRGNNEQFFGPGTRLTVL.

In this sample, this clonotype turned up many times. J is TRBJ2-5 and V is TRBV5-6, with TRBD1 matching 7 bases. Losses at the gene ends were 4 bases for V and 5 bases for J; bases not matched to a gene: 5. The germline CDR1 and CDR2 sequences are SGHDT and YYEEEE. The CDR3 is 13 residues long. This CDR3 reads CASSRDRDETQYF. In nucleotides, the CDR3 is TGTGCCAGCAGCCGGGACAGAGACGAGACCCAGTACTTC.

In its sample, this clonotype was seen many times. The genes are TRBV7-2 and TRBJ2-7, with D possibly being TRBD2 (5 bases). With 0 bases removed from V and 7 bases from J, the gap between germline ends came to 13 bases. CDR1 is SGHTA and CDR2 is FQGNSA in the germline V gene. The CDR3 is 14 residues long. CDR3 nucleotide sequence: TGTGCCAGCAGCTTAGCAGAGGGTAGGTTGGAGCAGTACTTC. Protein product: CASSLAEGRLEQYF.

This clonotype was detected ten times or more. This chain uses TRBV29-1 with TRBJ2-2, with 8 bases identical to TRBD1. The CDR3 has 13 amino acids. With 3 bases clipped from V and 5 bases from J, the junction kept 2 bases outside the gene matches. The germline gives CDR1 SQVTM, CDR2 ANQGSEA. CDR3: CSVDRGHTGELFF. The CDR3 nucleotides are TGCAGCGTTGACAGGGGGCATACCGGGGAGCTGTTTTTT.

This clonotype appeared many times. The chain uses TRBV20-1 and TRBJ2-1; 8 bases map to TRBD1. V gave up 7 bases and J gave up 7 bases; unmatched junction bases: 6. The CDR3 is 12 residues long. Germline CDR1 reads DFQATT; CDR2 reads SNEGSKA (reference sequence). The CDR3 region has the DNA TGCAGTGTATTCGACAGGGGAAATGAGCAGTTCTTC. Its protein product is CSVFDRGNEQFF.

On this clonotype: This could be a read error, since a much larger clone is one nucleotide away. For the CDR3, the DNA is TGCGGTGCTAGGGTGGGCTCGAGCGCGTTATTCTTC. It is translated as CGARVGSSALFF. J is TRBJ2-1 and V is TRBV20-1; D is undetermined. Germline CDR1 is DFQATT and CDR2 is SNEGSKA (reference sequence). The CDR3 totals 12 residues.